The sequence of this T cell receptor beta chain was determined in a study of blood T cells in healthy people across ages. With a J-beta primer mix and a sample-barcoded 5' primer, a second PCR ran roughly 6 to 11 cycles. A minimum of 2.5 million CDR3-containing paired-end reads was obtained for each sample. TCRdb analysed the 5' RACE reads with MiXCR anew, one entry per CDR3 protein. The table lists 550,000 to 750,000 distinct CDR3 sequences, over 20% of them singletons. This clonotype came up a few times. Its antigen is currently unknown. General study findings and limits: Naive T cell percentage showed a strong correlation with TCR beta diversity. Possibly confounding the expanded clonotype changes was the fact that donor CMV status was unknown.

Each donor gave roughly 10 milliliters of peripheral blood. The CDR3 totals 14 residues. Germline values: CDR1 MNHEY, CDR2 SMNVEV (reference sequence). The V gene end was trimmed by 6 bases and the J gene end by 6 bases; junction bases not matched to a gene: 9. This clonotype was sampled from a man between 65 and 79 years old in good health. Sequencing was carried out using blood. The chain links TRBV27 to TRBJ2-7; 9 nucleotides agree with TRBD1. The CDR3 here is CASRPGTGLTEQYF. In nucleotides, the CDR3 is TGTGCCAGCAGACCCGGGACAGGGCTAACCGAGCAGTACTTC.